Listed here are 10 T cell receptor beta chains from one sample, sequenced in a study of blood T cell repertoires in COVID-19. Clones were read by immunoSEQ multiplex PCR, and TCRdb kept only the in-frame ones, dropping some. The table lists under 45,000 clones, 88% of them singletons. Material: peripheral blood. These receptors originate from a human donor in a cohort sampled during active COVID-19.

This clone turned up a few times. V gene TRBV6-2 or TRBV6-3 combines with J gene TRBJ2-1, with 8 bases aligning to TRBD1. Germline values: CDR1 MNHEY, CDR2 SVGEGT. The CDR3 is made up of 15 amino acids. Trimming took 5 bases from V and 0 from J; bases not matched to a gene: 3. The CDR3 here is CASSGQGGSYNEQFF. CDR3 DNA: TGTGCCAGCAGTGGACAGGGAGGCTCCTACAATGAGCAGTTCTTC.

The rearrangement joins TRBV29-1 to TRBJ1-1; the match to TRBD1 covers 8 bases. This CDR3 is built from 15 residues. V was clipped by 0 bases and J by 0 bases; unmatched bases: 3. In germline, CDR1 is SQVTM, CDR2 ANQGSEA. The CDR3 DNA sequence: TGCAGCGTTGAAGATTCCAGGGGGCTGAACACTGAAGCTTTCTTT. This encodes CSVEDSRGLNTEAFF. Filled out from reference TRBV29-1 and TRBJ1-1, the complete variable domain reads SAVISQKPSRDICQRGTSLTIQCQVDSQVTMMFWYRQQPGQSLTLIATANQGSEATYESGFVIDKFPISRPNLTFSTLTVSNMSPEDSSIYLCSVEDSRGLNTEAFFGQGTRLTVV.

This chain uses TRBV15 with TRBJ1-4; D ambiguous. The CDR3 loop spans 16 amino acids. Germline assignment: CDR1 LNHNV and CDR2 YYDKDF (reference sequence). Trimming pared 0 bases from V and 0 bases from J, leaving 8 bases between. The CDR3 loop reads CATSRDAAPTNEKLFF. For the CDR3, the DNA is TGTGCCACCAGCAGAGATGCAGCGCCAACTAATGAAAAACTGTTTTTT.

This chain uses TRBV9 with TRBJ2-3; D gene unclear. V lost 2 bases and J 6 bases, leaving 16 bases between the germline ends. The CDR3 loop spans 15 amino acids. Germline V gene data show CDR1 as SGDLS and CDR2 as YYNGEE. CDR3 residues: CASSVHSLLSDTQYF. The CDR3 coding sequence is TGTGCCAGCAGCGTCCACTCGTTACTCTCCGATACGCAGTATTTT.

V and J are TRBV5-6 and TRBJ1-2; a weak D match, TRBD1 (6 bases). The CDR3 extends over 17 amino acids. V was shortened by 2 bases and J by 4 bases, with 21 bases between the two germline ends. Germline-derived CDR1 and CDR2 are SGHDT and YYEEEE. The CDR3 nucleotides read TGTGCCAGCAGCTTTCCTGGGGGCGACGGTGGGGTCTATGGCTACACCTTC. It translates to CASSFPGGDGGVYGYTF.

The rearrangement links TRBV7-2 to TRBJ2-1, with D perhaps matching TRBD1 (5 bases). From germline, CDR1 is SGHTA and CDR2 FQGNSA. Trimming took off 4 bases at V and 7 bases at J, with 11 bases between the two ends. The CDR3 covers 13 residues. The CDR3 is CASSWGSWNEQFF. The CDR3 DNA reads TGTGCCAGCAGCTGGGGCAGCTGGAATGAGCAGTTCTTC.

CDR3 sequence reads: CASSLQGAQPQHF. The CDR3 region has the DNA TGTGCCAGCAGCCTCCAGGGGGCCCAGCCCCAGCATTTT. This chain uses TRBV11-2 with TRBJ1-5; TRBD1 agrees at 8 bases. Per germline, CDR1 SGHAT and CDR2 FQNNGV. The V gene end was trimmed by 5 bases and the J gene end by 7 bases; junction bases not matched to a gene: 4. The CDR3 length is 13 residues.

The rearrangement links TRBV28 to TRBJ2-7; perhaps TRBD2 as D (5 bases). The CDR3 loop spans 14 amino acids. The germline V gene encodes CDR1 MDHEN and CDR2 SYDVKM. The V end was cut by 5 bases, the J end by 3 bases, with 14 bases between. The CDR3 nucleotides read TGTGCCAGCAGTCTAGACCCACGGGGCTACGAGCAGTACTTC. Residues: CASSLDPRGYEQYF.

This chain joins TRBV24-1 and TRBJ2-7; no definite D call. Germline V gives CDR1 KGHDR, CDR2 SFDVKD. The CDR3 is 14 residues long. V lost 1 base to trimming and J lost 6 bases, with 12 bases between them. CDR3 in DNA: TGTGCCACCAGTGATTTTCCCGCTTTGCGCGAGCAGTACTTC. This gives the protein CATSDFPALREQYF.

This clone was picked up a small number of times. The chain combines TRBV4-1 with TRBJ1-2; tentatively, D is TRBD1 (6 bases). Germline CDR1 MGHRA, CDR2 YSYEKL. CDR3 length equals 17 residues. V gave up 4 bases and J gave up 2 bases, with 20 bases separating them. The CDR3 protein is CASSLKPPQGLNYGYTF. DNA for the CDR3: TGCGCCAGCAGCCTCAAACCCCCACAGGGCCTAAACTATGGCTACACCTTC.